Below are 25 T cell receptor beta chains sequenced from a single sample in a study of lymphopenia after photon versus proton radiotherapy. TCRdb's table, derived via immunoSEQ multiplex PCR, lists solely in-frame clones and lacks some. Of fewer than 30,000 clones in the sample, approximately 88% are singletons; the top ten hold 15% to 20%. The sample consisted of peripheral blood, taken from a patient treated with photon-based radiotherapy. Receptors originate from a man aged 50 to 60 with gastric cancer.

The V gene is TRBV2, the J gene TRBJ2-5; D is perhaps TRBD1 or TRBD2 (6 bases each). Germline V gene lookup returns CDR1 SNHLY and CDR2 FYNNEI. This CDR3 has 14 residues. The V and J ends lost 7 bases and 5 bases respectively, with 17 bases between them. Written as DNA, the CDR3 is TGTGCCAGCAAAAGGGGGGACCAGGGGGAGACCCAGTACTTC. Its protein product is CASKRGDQGETQYF. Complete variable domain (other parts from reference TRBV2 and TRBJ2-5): EPEVTQTPSHQVTQMGQEVILRCVPISNHLYFYWYRQILGQKVEFLVSFYNNEISEKSEIFDDQFSVERPDGSNFTLKIRSTKLEDSAMYFCASKRGDQGETQYFGPGTRLLVL.

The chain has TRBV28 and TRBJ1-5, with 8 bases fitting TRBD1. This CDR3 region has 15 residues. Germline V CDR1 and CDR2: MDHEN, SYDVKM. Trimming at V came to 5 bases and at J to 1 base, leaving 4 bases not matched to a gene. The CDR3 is CASSPTGGSNQPQHF. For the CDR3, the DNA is TGTGCCAGCAGTCCTACAGGGGGAAGCAATCAGCCCCAGCATTTT.

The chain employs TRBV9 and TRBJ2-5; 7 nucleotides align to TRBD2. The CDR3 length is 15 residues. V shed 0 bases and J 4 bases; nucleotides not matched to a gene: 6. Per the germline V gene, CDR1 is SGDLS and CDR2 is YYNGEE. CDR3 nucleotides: TGTGCCAGCAGCGTAGGAGGGTTAGCGGGAGAGACCCAGTACTTC. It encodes CASSVGGLAGETQYF.

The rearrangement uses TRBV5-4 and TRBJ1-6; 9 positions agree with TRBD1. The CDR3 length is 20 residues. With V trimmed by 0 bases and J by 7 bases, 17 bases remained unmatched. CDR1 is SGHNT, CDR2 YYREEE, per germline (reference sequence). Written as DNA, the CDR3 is TGTGCCAGCAGCTTGGACCACCCAAAGGTCGGGACAGGGTGGAATTCACCCCTCCACTTT. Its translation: CASSLDHPKVGTGWNSPLHF.

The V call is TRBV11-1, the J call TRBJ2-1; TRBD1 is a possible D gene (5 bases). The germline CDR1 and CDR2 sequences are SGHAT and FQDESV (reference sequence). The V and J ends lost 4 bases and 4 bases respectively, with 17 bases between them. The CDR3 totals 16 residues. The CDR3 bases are TGTGCCAGCAGCTCCGGAGACAGTCTACTTTACAATGAGCAGTTCTTC. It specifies CASSSGDSLLYNEQFF.

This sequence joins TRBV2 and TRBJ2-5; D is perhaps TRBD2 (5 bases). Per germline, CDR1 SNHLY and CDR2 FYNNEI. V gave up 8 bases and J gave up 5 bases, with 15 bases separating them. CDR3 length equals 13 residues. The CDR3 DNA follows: TGTGCCAGCGGTGGAGAGGGCAGGGAGACCCAGTACTTC. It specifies CASGGEGRETQYF.

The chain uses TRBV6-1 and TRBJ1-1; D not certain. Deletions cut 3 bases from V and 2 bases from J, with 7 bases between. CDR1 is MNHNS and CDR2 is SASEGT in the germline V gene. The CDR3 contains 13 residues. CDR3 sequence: CASSDGFNTEAFF. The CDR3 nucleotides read TGTGCCAGCAGTGACGGTTTTAACACTGAAGCTTTCTTT.

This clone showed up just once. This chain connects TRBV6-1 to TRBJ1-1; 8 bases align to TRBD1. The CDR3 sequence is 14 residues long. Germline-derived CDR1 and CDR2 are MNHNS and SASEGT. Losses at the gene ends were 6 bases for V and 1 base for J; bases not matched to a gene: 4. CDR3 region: CASRAGTGNTEAFF. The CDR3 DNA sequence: TGTGCCAGCAGAGCCGGGACAGGGAACACTGAAGCTTTCTTT.

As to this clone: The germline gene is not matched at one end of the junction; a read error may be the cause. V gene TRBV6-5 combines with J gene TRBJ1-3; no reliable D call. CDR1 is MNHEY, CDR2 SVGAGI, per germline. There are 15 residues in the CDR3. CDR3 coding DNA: TGTGCCGGCAGTTACTCGACGGGTGCTGGAAACACCATATATTTT. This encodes CAGSYSTGAGNTIYF.

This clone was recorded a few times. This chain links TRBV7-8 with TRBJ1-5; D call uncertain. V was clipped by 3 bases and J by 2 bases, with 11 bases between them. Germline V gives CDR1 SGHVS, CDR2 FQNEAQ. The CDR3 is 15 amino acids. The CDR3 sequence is CASSLGKVGNQPQHF. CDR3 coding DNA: TGTGCCAGCAGCTTGGGGAAGGTTGGCAATCAGCCCCAGCATTTT.

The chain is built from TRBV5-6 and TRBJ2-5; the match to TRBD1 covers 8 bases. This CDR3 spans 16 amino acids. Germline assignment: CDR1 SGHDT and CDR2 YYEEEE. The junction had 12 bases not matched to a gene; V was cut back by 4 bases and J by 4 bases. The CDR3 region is CASSPEVSRGRETQYF. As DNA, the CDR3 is TGTGCCAGCAGCCCGGAGGTGTCCAGGGGGCGAGAGACCCAGTACTTC.

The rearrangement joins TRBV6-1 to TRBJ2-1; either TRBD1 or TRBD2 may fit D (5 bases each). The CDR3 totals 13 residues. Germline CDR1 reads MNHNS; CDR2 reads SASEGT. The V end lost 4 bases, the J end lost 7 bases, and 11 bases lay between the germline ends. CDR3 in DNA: TGTGCCAGCAGTGTTTGGGGGAAGAATGAGCAGTTCTTC. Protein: CASSVWGKNEQFF.

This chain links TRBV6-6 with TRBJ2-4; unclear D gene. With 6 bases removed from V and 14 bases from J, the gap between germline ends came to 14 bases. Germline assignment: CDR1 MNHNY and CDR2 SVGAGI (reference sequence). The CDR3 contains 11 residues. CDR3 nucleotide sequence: TGTGCCAGCAGGGCCGGGCCCTCCGAGTACTTC. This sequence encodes CASRAGPSEYF.

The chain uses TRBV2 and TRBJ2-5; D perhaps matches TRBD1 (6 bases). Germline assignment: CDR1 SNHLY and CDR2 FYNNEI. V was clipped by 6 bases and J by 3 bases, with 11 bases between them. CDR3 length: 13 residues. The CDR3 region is CASSPGTKETQYF. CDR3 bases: TGTGCCAGCAGCCCGGGGACAAAAGAGACCCAGTACTTC.

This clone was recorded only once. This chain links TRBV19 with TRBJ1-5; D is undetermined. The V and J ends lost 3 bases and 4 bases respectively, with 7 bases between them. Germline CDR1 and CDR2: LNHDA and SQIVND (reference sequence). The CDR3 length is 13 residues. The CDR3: CASSITENQPQHF. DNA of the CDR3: TGTGCCAGTAGTATCACAGAGAATCAGCCCCAGCATTTT.

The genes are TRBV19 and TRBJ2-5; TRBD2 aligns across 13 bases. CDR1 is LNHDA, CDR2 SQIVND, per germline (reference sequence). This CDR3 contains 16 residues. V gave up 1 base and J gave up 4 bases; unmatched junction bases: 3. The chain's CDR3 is CASSIARTSGGETQYF. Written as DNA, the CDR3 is TGTGCCAGTAGTATAGCCCGGACTAGCGGGGGAGAGACCCAGTACTTC.

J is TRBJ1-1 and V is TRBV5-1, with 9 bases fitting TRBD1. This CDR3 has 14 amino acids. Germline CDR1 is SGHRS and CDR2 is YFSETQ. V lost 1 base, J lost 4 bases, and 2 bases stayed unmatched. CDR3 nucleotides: TGCGCCAGCAGCTTGAGGGGACAGGGCACTGAAGCTTTCTTT. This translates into CASSLRGQGTEAFF.

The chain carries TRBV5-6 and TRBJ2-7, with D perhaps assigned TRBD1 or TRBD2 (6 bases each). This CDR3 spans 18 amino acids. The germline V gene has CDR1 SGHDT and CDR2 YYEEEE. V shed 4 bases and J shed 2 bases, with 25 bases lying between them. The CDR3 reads CASSVWPPGLGGPYEQYF. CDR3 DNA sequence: TGTGCCAGCAGCGTATGGCCACCGGGCCTGGGGGGCCCCTACGAGCAGTACTTC.

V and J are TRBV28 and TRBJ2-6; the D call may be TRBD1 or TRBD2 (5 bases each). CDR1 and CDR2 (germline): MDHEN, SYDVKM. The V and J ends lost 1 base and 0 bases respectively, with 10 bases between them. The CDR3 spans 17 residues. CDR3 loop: CASSLSPGSSGANVLTF. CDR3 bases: TGTGCCAGCAGTTTATCCCCAGGGAGCTCTGGGGCCAACGTCCTGACTTTC.

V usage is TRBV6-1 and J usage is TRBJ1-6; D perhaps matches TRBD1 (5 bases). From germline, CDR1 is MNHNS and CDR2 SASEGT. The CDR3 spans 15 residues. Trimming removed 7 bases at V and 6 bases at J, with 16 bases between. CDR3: CASILSGRLNSPLHF. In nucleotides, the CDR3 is TGTGCCAGCATCCTTTCGGGACGGCTTAATTCACCCCTCCACTTT.

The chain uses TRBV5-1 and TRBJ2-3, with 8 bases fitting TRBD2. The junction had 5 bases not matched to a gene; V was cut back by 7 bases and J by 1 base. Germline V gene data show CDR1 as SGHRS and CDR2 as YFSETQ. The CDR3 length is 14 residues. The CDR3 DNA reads TGCGCCAGCCATAGCGGGGCACGCACAGATACGCAGTATTTT. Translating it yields CASHSGARTDTQYF.

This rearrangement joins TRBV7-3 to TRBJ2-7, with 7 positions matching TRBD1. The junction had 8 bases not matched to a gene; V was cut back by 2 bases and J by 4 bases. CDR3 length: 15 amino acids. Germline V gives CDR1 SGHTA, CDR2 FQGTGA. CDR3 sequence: CASSLLPGTVYEQYF. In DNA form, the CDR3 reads TGTGCCAGCAGCTTATTACCCGGGACAGTATACGAGCAGTACTTC.

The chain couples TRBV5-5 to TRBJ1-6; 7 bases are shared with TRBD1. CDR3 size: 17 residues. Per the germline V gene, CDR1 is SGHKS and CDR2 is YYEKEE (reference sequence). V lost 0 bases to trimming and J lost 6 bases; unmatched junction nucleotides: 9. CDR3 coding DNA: TGTGCCAGCAGCTTGGCAGCGAACCGGGACAGTAATTCACCCCTCCACTTT. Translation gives CASSLAANRDSNSPLHF.

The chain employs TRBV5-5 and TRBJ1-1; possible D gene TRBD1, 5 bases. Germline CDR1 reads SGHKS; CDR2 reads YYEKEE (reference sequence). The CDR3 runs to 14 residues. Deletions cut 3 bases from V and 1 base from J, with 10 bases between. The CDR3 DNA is TGTGCCAGCAGCTCCTTGGGGGGGAACACTGAAGCTTTCTTT. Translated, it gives CASSSLGGNTEAFF.

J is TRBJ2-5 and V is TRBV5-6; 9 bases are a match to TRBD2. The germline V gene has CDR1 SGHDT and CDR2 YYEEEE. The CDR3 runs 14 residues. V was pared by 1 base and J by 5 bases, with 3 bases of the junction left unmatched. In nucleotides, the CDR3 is TGTGCCAGCAGCTTGAGCGGGGGGAGTGAGACCCAGTACTTC. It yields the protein CASSLSGGSETQYF.